This T cell receptor beta chain was sequenced during a study of graft-versus-host responses after intestinal transplantation. Per the germline V gene, CDR1 is MRHNA and CDR2 is SNTAGT. The CDR3 runs to 15 residues. The ends lost 6 bases at V and 8 bases at J; junction bases unmatched: 13. Data came from immunoSEQ multiplex PCR; TCRdb stores just in-frame clones and leaves some out. The sample has some 110,000 clones, 85% to 95% seen once. Of note for this clone: Its antigen is unidentified.

Sample: unstimulated CD8+ T cells sorted from spleen or lymph node cells, taken before transplant. The V call is TRBV6-4, the J call TRBJ1-2, with TRBD1 matching 9 bases. This sequence was found in a human donor who was the organ donor for an intestinal transplant. The CDR3 loop is CASSPGTGSVDGYTF. The CDR3, as DNA: TGTGCCAGCAGCCCCGGGACAGGGAGCGTCGACGGCTACACCTTC.